The 21 T cell receptor beta chains listed next were all sequenced from one sample in a study of OX40 agonist ivuxolimab in advanced cancers. This table comes from immunoSEQ multiplex PCR, and its TCRdb copy is limited to in-frame clones, with some not included. In the table there are tens of thousands of clones, more than 90% of which are singletons. The specimen comprised CD4+ or CD8+ T cells sorted from blood, sampled in a trial of the OX40 agonist ivuxolimab. The receptor source for this set is an adult with an advanced solid tumor such as melanoma, head and neck, liver or kidney cancer.

This chain joins TRBV11-3 and TRBJ2-7, with a possible D match to TRBD1 (7 bases). V lost 4 bases and J lost 6, with 16 bases in between. CDR3 length: 14 amino acids. The V gene's germline CDR1 is SGHNT and CDR2 YENEEA. The CDR3 reads CASSSTGVSGEQYF. In DNA, the CDR3 is TGTGCCAGCAGCTCCACAGGGGTTAGCGGCGAGCAGTACTTC.

The gene calls are TRBV7-8 and TRBJ2-3; 7 nucleotides match TRBD2. The ends lost 5 bases at V and 5 bases at J; junction bases unmatched: 16. The germline CDR1 and CDR2 sequences are SGHVS and FQNEAQ. The CDR3 sequence is 17 residues long. Written as DNA, the CDR3 is TGTGCCAGCAGCCGCCCAGGGACTACCAACATTGGAGATACGCAGTATTTT. Its translation is CASSRPGTTNIGDTQYF.

The chain links TRBV19 to TRBJ1-4; possibly TRBD1 for D (5 bases). The CDR3 contains 15 residues. CDR1 LNHDA and CDR2 SQIVND come from the germline V gene (reference sequence). Trimming pared 6 bases from V and 7 bases from J, leaving 18 bases between. CDR3 loop: CASRSWGEQTEKLFF. CDR3 DNA: TGTGCCAGTAGGTCATGGGGCGAACAGACTGAAAAACTGTTTTTT.

The chain joins TRBV29-1 to TRBJ2-3; TRBD2 aligns across 13 bases. This CDR3 has 15 residues. Germline CDR1 and CDR2: SQVTM and ANQGSEA. The junction had 7 bases not matched to a gene; V was cut back by 6 bases and J by 4 bases. Here the CDR3 DNA reads TGCAGCGTCAAACGGACTAGCGGGGGCGCAGATACGCAGTATTTT. Translated, it gives CSVKRTSGGADTQYF.

This chain joins TRBV27 and TRBJ1-5; D is possibly TRBD1 (6 bases). Trimming shortened V by 8 bases and J by 1 base, and 21 bases separated the two germline ends. CDR1 and CDR2 (germline): MNHEY, SMNVEV (reference sequence). The CDR3 loop spans 17 amino acids. The CDR3: CASSPRGRLGSNQPQHF. The CDR3 DNA follows: TGTGCCAGCTCCCCCAGGGGTAGACTGGGCAGCAATCAGCCCCAGCATTTT.

The V gene is TRBV7-8, the J gene TRBJ2-7, with D uncertain. V shed 3 bases and J shed 0 bases, with 9 bases lying between them. The germline V gene has CDR1 SGHVS and CDR2 FQNEAQ. This CDR3 spans 14 amino acids. DNA of the CDR3: TGTGCCAGCAGCTTCCCCCCGGGCTCCTACGAGCAGTACTTC. Its translation is CASSFPPGSYEQYF.

The CDR3 DNA is TGTGCCTGGAGTGTACAGGGAGGAAGCAATCAGCCCCAGCATTTT. Its protein product is CAWSVQGGSNQPQHF. V and J are TRBV30 and TRBJ1-5, with TRBD1 as a possible D gene (6 bases). V lost 0 bases, J lost 1 base, and 10 bases lay in between. CDR1 and CDR2 (germline): GTSNPN, SVGIG (reference sequence). CDR3 length equals 15 residues.

This clone has a single count. The genes are TRBV2 and TRBJ2-1, with 10 nucleotides matching TRBD2. Germline assignment: CDR1 SNHLY and CDR2 FYNNEI. This CDR3 spans 15 amino acids. V gave up 6 bases and J gave up 7 bases; unmatched junction bases: 9. CDR3 sequence: CASRRGGTSANEQFF. CDR3 DNA sequence: TGTGCCAGCAGAAGAGGCGGGACTAGCGCTAATGAGCAGTTCTTC.

The chain recombines TRBV16 with TRBJ1-5, with no clear D. The CDR3 consists of 16 residues. Trimming removed 0 bases from V and 3 bases from J, with 12 bases in between. CDR1 and CDR2 (germline): KGHSY, FQNENV. The CDR3 protein is CASSQSQPFDNQPQHF. The CDR3, as DNA: TGTGCCAGCAGCCAATCGCAACCTTTCGACAATCAGCCCCAGCATTTT.

The chain joins TRBV6-5 to TRBJ2-1; 7 bases agree with TRBD2. After removal of 6 bases from V and 11 bases from J, the junction contained 10 bases not matched to a gene. This CDR3 contains 13 residues. Germline CDR1 reads MNHEY; CDR2 reads SVGAGI. The CDR3 reads CASRGAGTTQQFF. The DNA of the CDR3 is TGTGCCAGCAGAGGAGCGGGGACCACCCAGCAGTTCTTC.

The chain recombines TRBV6-6 with TRBJ2-1; TRBD2 matches 9 bases. The CDR3 runs to 16 residues. Unmatched junction bases numbered 13, after V lost 7 bases and J lost 6 bases. Germline loops: CDR1 MNHNY, CDR2 SVGAGI (reference sequence). DNA for the CDR3: TGTGCCAGCATCGCTCCTAGCGGGGTGATGGGCAATGAGCAGTTCTTC. Translation gives CASIAPSGVMGNEQFF.

This chain links TRBV6-4 with TRBJ1-5; D unclear. V was shortened by 3 bases and J by 6 bases, with 12 bases between the two germline ends. The length of the CDR3 is 14 residues. The germline V gene encodes CDR1 MRHNA and CDR2 SNTAGT. CDR3 DNA sequence: TGTGCCAGCAGTGAGGTTGGCTTCGGTCAGCCCCAGCATTTT. Protein: CASSEVGFGQPQHF.

On this clone itself: The junction differs from germline at one of its ends, possibly a read error. This sequence joins TRBV7-7 and TRBJ2-3; 8 bases fit TRBD1. This CDR3 contains 16 residues. The V gene's germline CDR1 is SSHAT and CDR2 FNYEAQ (reference sequence). The CDR3 coding sequence is TGTGCTAGCAGCGCCGGGACAGGCCATAGCACAGATACGCAGTATTTT. Protein product: CASSAGTGHSTDTQYF.

The chain has TRBV19 and TRBJ1-3; 7 bases match TRBD1. CDR1 and CDR2 (germline): LNHDA, SQIVND (reference sequence). The CDR3 has 15 amino acids. V dropped 5 bases and J dropped 0; count of bases not matched to a gene: 4. This CDR3 is CASSPGQSSGNTIYF. For the CDR3, the DNA is TGTGCCAGTAGTCCGGGACAGAGCTCTGGAAACACCATATATTTT.

The CDR3 protein is CASGGDSKETQYF. CDR3 nucleotides: TGTGCCAGCGGCGGGGACAGCAAAGAGACCCAGTACTTC. This chain joins TRBV27 and TRBJ2-5; a weak D match, TRBD1 (7 bases). Trimming took 8 bases from V and 3 from J, leaving 13 bases between them. This CDR3 is 13 amino acids long. The germline V gene encodes CDR1 MNHEY and CDR2 SMNVEV (reference sequence).

This clone was detected once. The chain links TRBV29-1 to TRBJ1-2, with 8 bases identical to TRBD1. Trimming removed 6 bases from V and 4 bases from J; junction bases left unmatched: 7. The CDR3 loop spans 13 amino acids. Germline values: CDR1 SQVTM, CDR2 ANQGSEA. The CDR3 nucleotides read TGCAGCGTGGAGGACAGGGCCCTCTATGGCTACACCTTC. Protein: CSVEDRALYGYTF.

J is TRBJ2-1 and V is TRBV11-1, with D perhaps matching TRBD2 (5 bases). The CDR3 consists of 14 residues. Germline V gene lookup returns CDR1 SGHAT and CDR2 FQDESV (reference sequence). Trimming pared 4 bases from V and 4 bases from J, leaving 11 bases between. CDR3 sequence reads: CASSYLSGYNEQFF. The DNA of the CDR3 is TGTGCCAGCAGCTACCTCAGCGGTTACAATGAGCAGTTCTTC. The variable domain in full, completed from reference TRBV11-1 and TRBJ2-1, reads EAEVAQSPRYKITEKSQAVAFWCDPISGHATLYWYRQILGQGPELLVQFQDESVVDDSQLPKDRFSAERLKGVDSTLKIQPAELGDSAMYLCASSYLSGYNEQFFGPGTRLTVL.

V usage is TRBV6-6 and J usage is TRBJ2-3; TRBD1 agrees at 7 bases. The length of the CDR3 is 14 residues. Germline lookup yields CDR1 MNHNY and CDR2 SVGAGI (reference sequence). J lost 2 bases, V lost 7 bases, and 6 bases had no gene match. The CDR3 DNA reads TGTGCCAGCAAGGGGGCCCGGACCACAGATACGCAGTATTTT. The encoded protein is CASKGARTTDTQYF.

This chain uses TRBV14 with TRBJ1-4; 12 bases are shared with TRBD1. This CDR3 comprises 16 residues. Germline CDR1 is SGHDN and CDR2 is FVKESK. V lost 5 bases, J lost 8 bases, and 9 bases stayed unmatched. CDR3 protein: CASSAFTGTGGEKLFF. CDR3 nucleotides: TGTGCCAGCAGCGCATTTACCGGGACAGGGGGCGAAAAACTGTTTTTT.

The gene calls are TRBV18 and TRBJ1-2; a weak D match, TRBD1 (5 bases). This CDR3 has 15 amino acids. Trimming pared 4 bases from V and 2 bases from J, leaving 14 bases between. CDR1 and CDR2 from the germline V gene are KGHSH and LQKENI. For the CDR3, the DNA is TGTGCCAGCTCACAAACTCAGGGATACAACTATGGCTACACCTTC. Amino acid sequence: CASSQTQGYNYGYTF.

CDR3 coding DNA: TGTGCCACCAGCAGAGATCATGCGAACACTGAAGCTTTCTTT. It translates to CATSRDHANTEAFF. This chain links TRBV15 with TRBJ1-1, with D hard to call. There are 14 residues in the CDR3. The V gene lost 0 bases and the J gene lost 1 base, with 6 bases spanning the gap. Germline CDR1 reads LNHNV; CDR2 reads YYDKDF (reference sequence). The entire variable domain, with the rest obtained from reference TRBV15 and TRBJ1-1, is as follows: DAMVIQNPRYQVTQFGKPVTLSCSQTLNHNVMYWYQQKSSQAPKLLFHYYDKDFNNEADTPDNFQSRRPNTSFCFLDIRSPGLGDTAMYLCATSRDHANTEAFFGQGTRLTVV.